Presented here are 10 T cell receptor beta chains from one specimen sequenced in a study of immune heterogeneity within non-small cell lung tumors. TCRs were amplified from 600 to 700 ng gDNA of bulk tumor per sample. Far-apart biopsies, several per primary tumor, were taken during surgery. Curative surgery was undertaken by patients, who had untreated, newly diagnosed non-small cell lung cancer. In a multiplex PCR, 32 V and 13 J primers amplified TCR beta CDR3. One entry per CDR3 protein results from TCRdb running MiXCR on the multiplex PCR reads. The table records approximately 11,000 distinct CDR3 sequences, 15% to 25% of them present only once. Sequenced: lung tumor tissue. The receptors were gathered from a man in his 60s with non-small cell lung cancer.

Relative to its sample, this clonotype is medium-sized. The gene calls are TRBV12-3 or TRBV12-4 and TRBJ1-1; TRBD1 might be the D (5 bases). CDR3 size: 15 residues. The V end lost 5 bases, the J end lost 4 bases, and 17 bases lay between the germline ends. The DNA for the CDR3 is TGTGCCAGCAGTCTGTATGGGGTAGGGACCACTGAAGCTTTCTTT. Translating gives CASSLYGVGTTEAFF.

Within the sample, this clonotype is medium-sized (0.01 to 0.1%). CDR3 region: CAISEGRANGYYGYTF. For the CDR3, the DNA is TGTGCCATCAGTGAGGGCAGGGCCAATGGTTACTATGGCTACACCTTC. The chain has TRBV10-3 and TRBJ1-2; a possible D gene is TRBD1 (5 bases). This CDR3 comprises 16 residues. Per the germline V gene, CDR1 is ENHRY and CDR2 is SYGVKD. V lost 2 bases and J lost 3, with 16 bases in between.

This clonotype was counted a few times. The chain has TRBV7-6 and TRBJ1-1, with a weak D call TRBD1 (5 bases). The CDR3 runs to 12 residues. The V end lost 2 bases, the J end lost 9 bases, and 10 bases lay between the germline ends. Germline V CDR1 and CDR2: SGHVS, FNYEAQ. The CDR3 protein is CASSLYGDQAFF. Here the CDR3 DNA reads TGTGCCAGCAGCTTATACGGGGACCAAGCTTTCTTT. Drawing the rest from reference TRBV7-6 and TRBJ1-1, the complete variable domain is GAGVSQSPRYKVTKRGQDVALRCDPISGHVSLYWYRQALGQGPEFLTYFNYEAQQDKSGLPNDRFSAERPEGSISTLTIQRTEQRDSAMYRCASSLYGDQAFFGQGTRLTVV.

The J gene is TRBJ1-5, the V gene TRBV9, with no clear D. Germline values: CDR1 SGDLS, CDR2 YYNGEE. V was shortened by 0 bases and J by 4 bases, with 11 bases between the two germline ends. CDR3 length equals 15 residues. This chain's CDR3 is CASSVEGRFNQPQHF. The CDR3 nucleotides are TGTGCCAGCAGCGTAGAGGGCAGGTTTAATCAGCCCCAGCATTTT.

The chain has TRBV19 and TRBJ1-1; possibly TRBD1 for D (5 bases). CDR1 and CDR2 (germline): LNHDA, SQIVND (reference sequence). This CDR3 is built from 13 residues. V shed 3 bases and J shed 10 bases, with 15 bases lying between them. The CDR3 reads CASSILGGLGAFF. CDR3 DNA sequence: TGTGCCAGTAGTATTTTGGGGGGGTTAGGAGCTTTCTTT.

Within the sample, this clonotype is medium-sized (0.01 to 0.1%). The chain couples TRBV7-8 to TRBJ2-1; 12 bases are shared with TRBD2. Per germline, CDR1 SGHVS and CDR2 FQNEAQ. The CDR3 has 17 residues. The J segment lost 8 bases and the V segment lost 4 bases, leaving 12 bases of the junction unmatched. DNA of the CDR3: TGTGCCAGCAGCTCCCGGAGGCTAGCGGGAGGGTGGGATGAGCAGTTCTTC. As protein: CASSSRRLAGGWDEQFF.

This clonotype is medium-sized. V gene TRBV6-1 combines with J gene TRBJ1-4; 7 nucleotides match TRBD1. The CDR3 has 14 residues. Per germline, CDR1 MNHNS and CDR2 SASEGT. V lost 6 bases, J lost 3 bases, and 4 bases stayed unmatched. The chain's CDR3 is CASSYRGSNEKLFF. The CDR3 DNA follows: TGTGCCAGCAGCTACAGGGGATCTAATGAAAAACTGTTTTTT.

This clonotype was observed a handful of times. The chain uses TRBV2 and TRBJ2-5, with TRBD2 matching 8 bases. Looked up from germline, CDR1 is SNHLY and CDR2 is FYNNEI. The CDR3 is 15 amino acids. V gave up 1 base and J gave up 7 bases; unmatched junction bases: 8. DNA for the CDR3: TGTGCCAGCAGTGAAGACGGACTAGCAGCGGGGACCCAGTACTTC. Residues: CASSEDGLAAGTQYF.

As to this clonotype: A much more abundant neighbour one base away suggests this may be a read error. The chain recombines TRBV27 with TRBJ1-5; maybe TRBD1 (5 bases). V lost 2 bases and J 2 bases, leaving 13 bases between the germline ends. This CDR3 is built from 16 residues. The V gene's germline CDR1 is MNHEY and CDR2 SMNVEV (reference sequence). CDR3 amino acids: CASSLRGELGNQPQHF. CDR3 sequence (DNA): TGTGCCAGCAGTTTACGGGGGGAGTTGGGCAATCAGCCCCAGCATTTT.

In its sample, this clonotype is medium-sized. This chain uses TRBV10-1 with TRBJ1-1; D gene unclear. This CDR3 is 12 amino acids long. Germline V gene lookup returns CDR1 WNHNN and CDR2 SYGVQD (reference sequence). V was pared by 3 bases and J by 4 bases, with 6 bases between. DNA for the CDR3: TGCGCCAGCAGTGACCGGGTCACTGAAGCTTTCTTT. Encoded protein: CASSDRVTEAFF.